Listed here are 17 T cell receptor beta chains from one sample, sequenced in a study of blood T cells in healthy people across ages. The use of a sample-barcoded 5' primer and a J-beta primer mix characterized a second PCR of roughly 6 to 11 cycles. From the 5' RACE reads, TCRdb called clonotypes with MiXCR, one entry per CDR3 protein. Here the sample spans roughly 560,000 distinct CDR3 sequences, 24% being singletons. This same sample was also taken into another study, of T cells of mothers and their children.

Sequencing was done on a sample of blood. Every receptor here comes from a boy between 10 and 17 years old in good health.

This clonotype was counted a few times. The chain recombines TRBV4-1 with TRBJ2-5; D call uncertain. The J call may be wrong; the DNA end is better matched by TRBJ2-1. CDR3 length: 14 residues. Looked up from germline, CDR1 is MGHRA and CDR2 is YSYEKL. Here the CDR3 reads CASSQRSPFNEQFF. For the CDR3, the DNA is TGCGCCAGCAGCCAACGCAGTCCCTTCAATGAGCAGTTCTTC.

This clonotype was counted a few times. The V call is TRBV30, the J call TRBJ2-7, with TRBD1 identical over 9 bases. The length of the CDR3 is 12 residues. The germline gives CDR1 GTSNPN, CDR2 SVGIG (reference sequence). V lost 2 bases, J lost 6 bases, and 2 bases stayed unmatched. The CDR3 DNA is TGTGCCTGGAGTAAGACAGGGGGCGAGCAGTACTTC. Amino acid sequence: CAWSKTGGEQYF.

This clonotype was found a few times. The genes are TRBV4-3 and TRBJ1-6; TRBD1 is a possible D gene (5 bases). The CDR3 totals 17 residues. V was clipped by 0 bases and J by 9 bases, with 18 bases between them. The germline gives CDR1 LGHNA, CDR2 YSLEER. CDR3 in DNA: TGCGCCAGCAGCCAAGAGGACACAGAAGTCAAGGTTTCACCCCTCCACTTT. This gives the protein CASSQEDTEVKVSPLHF.

V and J are TRBV4-1 and TRBJ1-5, with D tentatively TRBD1 (6 bases). V was cut by 3 bases and J by 7 bases, with 19 bases left in between. Germline CDR1 reads MGHRA; CDR2 reads YSYEKL. The CDR3 is made up of 16 amino acids. Here the CDR3 DNA reads TGCGCCAGCAGCCACCTCGCGAGCAGGGGCCACCAGCCCCAGCATTTT. Translation gives CASSHLASRGHQPQHF.

This clonotype was observed at least ten times. The CDR3 region has the DNA TGTGCCAGCAGCTGGGGGGCAAGCACAGATACGCAGTATTTT. Translation gives CASSWGASTDTQYF. V usage is TRBV5-6 and J usage is TRBJ2-3; possibly TRBD1 or TRBD2 for D (6 bases each). CDR3 length equals 14 residues. V lost 3 bases to trimming and J lost 0 bases, with 8 bases between them. The germline CDR1 and CDR2 sequences are SGHDT and YYEEEE.

This clonotype was counted once. The chain is built from TRBV11-2 and TRBJ1-4; D perhaps matches TRBD1 (6 bases). V was cut by 5 bases and J by 0 bases, with 19 bases left in between. This CDR3 spans 18 amino acids. CDR1 is SGHAT and CDR2 is FQNNGV in the germline V gene. Written as DNA, the CDR3 is TGTGCCAGCAGCGCGACAGGCGAATCCTTTGCAACTAATGAAAAACTGTTTTTT. This gives the protein CASSATGESFATNEKLFF.

The chain links TRBV27 to TRBJ2-1; TRBD1 aligns across 8 bases. The DNA matches TRBJ2-7 better at its end, which makes the J call doubtful. Germline CDR1 and CDR2: MNHEY and SMNVEV (reference sequence). The CDR3 covers 18 residues. CDR3 nucleotide sequence: TGTGCCAGCAGTTACGGTAGTGGGAGTCGGACAGGGTTCTACGAGCAGTACTTC. It is translated as CASSYGSGSRTGFYEQYF.

This clonotype was observed a handful of times. The chain has TRBV28 and TRBJ1-4; D might be TRBD1 (6 bases). Germline assignment: CDR1 MDHEN and CDR2 SYDVKM. The CDR3 has 15 residues. Trimming left V 5 bases short and J 10 bases short, with 20 bases between. CDR3 loop: CASSATGTNLRKLFF. The CDR3 bases are TGTGCCAGCAGTGCGACCGGGACAAACCTGCGAAAACTGTTTTTT.

This clonotype has just a few counts. The V and J genes are TRBV3-1 and TRBJ2-5; D uncertain. V was clipped by 2 bases and J by 5 bases, with 12 bases between them. This CDR3 is 14 amino acids long. The germline V gene encodes CDR1 LGHDT and CDR2 YNNKEL (reference sequence). The CDR3 loop reads CASSQSPIRETQYF. In DNA, the CDR3 is TGTGCCAGCAGCCAATCTCCGATCCGCGAGACCCAGTACTTC.

This clonotype occurred a few times. The chain has TRBV4-2 and TRBJ1-4; 8 nucleotides align to TRBD1. The germline V gene encodes CDR1 LGHNA and CDR2 YNFKEQ. The length of the CDR3 is 15 residues. V gave up 7 bases and J gave up 6 bases; unmatched junction bases: 10. The CDR3 spells CASNDPGGGDEKLFF. CDR3 bases: TGTGCCAGCAACGATCCAGGGGGCGGGGATGAAAAACTGTTTTTT.

The chain carries TRBV5-1 and TRBJ2-5; no definite D call. Germline V gene sequence: CDR1 SGHRS, CDR2 YFSETQ. Trimming cost V 3 bases and J 0 bases, with 12 bases left between them. CDR3 length: 15 amino acids. CDR3 protein: CASSSGYQYQETQYF. The DNA of the CDR3 is TGCGCCAGCAGCTCCGGTTACCAGTACCAAGAGACCCAGTACTTC.

The chain has TRBV7-9 and TRBJ2-4; 8 bases line up with TRBD2. This CDR3 has 17 amino acids. Germline V gene data show CDR1 as SEHNR and CDR2 as FQNEAQ (reference sequence). V lost 1 base to trimming and J lost 2 bases; unmatched junction nucleotides: 7. The CDR3 sequence: CASSLGIRGGPKNIQYF. In DNA form, the CDR3 reads TGTGCCAGCAGCTTAGGTATTCGCGGGGGGCCCAAAAACATTCAGTACTTC.

This chain uses TRBV20-1 with TRBJ2-5; 11 positions agree with TRBD2. The CDR3 totals 13 residues. The V gene end was trimmed by 8 bases and the J gene end by 5 bases; junction bases not matched to a gene: 7. CDR1 is DFQATT and CDR2 is SNEGSKA in the germline V gene (reference sequence). In nucleotides, the CDR3 is TGCAGTTCCCCACCTAGCGGGAGGGAGACCCAGTACTTC. It encodes CSSPPSGRETQYF.

Remarks on this clonotype: Because it lacks the conserved phenylalanine or tryptophan at the end, this CDR3 is likely a read error. The genes are TRBV15 and TRBJ1-1, with 7 nucleotides matching TRBD1. Germline-derived CDR1 and CDR2 are LNHNV and YYDKDF (reference sequence). The CDR3 is 16 residues long. V shed 8 bases and J 0 bases; nucleotides not matched to a gene: 12. CDR3 coding DNA: TGTGCCACCGGAAAGGCCGGGACAGTAATGAACACTGAAGCTTTCCTT. Its translation: CATGKAGTVMNTEAFL.

The chain recombines TRBV19 with TRBJ1-1; D not resolved. The length of the CDR3 is 16 residues. Germline CDR1 reads LNHDA; CDR2 reads SQIVND (reference sequence). Between the trimmed V and J ends, which lost 0 bases and 1 base, there was a span of 12 bases. The CDR3: CASSIDVYSGNTEAFF. CDR3 sequence (DNA): TGTGCCAGTAGTATAGACGTATATTCAGGGAACACTGAAGCTTTCTTT.

The rearrangement uses TRBV7-9 and TRBJ2-1; weak D call: TRBD2 (6 bases). Per germline, CDR1 SEHNR and CDR2 FQNEAQ (reference sequence). The CDR3 is 15 residues long. V lost 6 bases to trimming and J lost 0 bases, with 12 bases between them. Here the CDR3 DNA reads TGTGCCAGCAGGCCCTCGGAGGGCTCCTACAATGAGCAGTTCTTC. This sequence encodes CASRPSEGSYNEQFF.

The V gene is TRBV12-3 or TRBV12-4, the J gene TRBJ2-6; D uncertain. Trimming shortened V by 2 bases and J by 0 bases, and 2 bases separated the two germline ends. This CDR3 has 14 residues. The CDR3: CASSLISGANVLTF. The CDR3 nucleotides are TGTGCCAGCAGTTTAATCTCTGGGGCCAACGTCCTGACTTTC.